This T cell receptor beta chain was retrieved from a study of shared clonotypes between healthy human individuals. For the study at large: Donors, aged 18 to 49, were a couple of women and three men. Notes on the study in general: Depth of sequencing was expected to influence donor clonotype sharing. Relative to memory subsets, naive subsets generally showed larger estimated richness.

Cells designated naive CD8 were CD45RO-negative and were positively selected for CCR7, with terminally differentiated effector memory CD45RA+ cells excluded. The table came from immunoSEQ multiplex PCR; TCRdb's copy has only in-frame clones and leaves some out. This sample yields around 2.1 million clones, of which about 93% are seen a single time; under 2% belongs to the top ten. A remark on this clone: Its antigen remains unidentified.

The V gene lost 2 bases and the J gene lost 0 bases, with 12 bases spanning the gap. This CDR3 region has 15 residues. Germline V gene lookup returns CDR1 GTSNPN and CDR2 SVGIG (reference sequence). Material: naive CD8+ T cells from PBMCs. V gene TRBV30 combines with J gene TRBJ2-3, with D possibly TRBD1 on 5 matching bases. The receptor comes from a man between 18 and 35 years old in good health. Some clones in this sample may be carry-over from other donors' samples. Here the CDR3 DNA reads TGTGCCTGGAGTTGGGGCAGAACTAGCACAGATACGCAGTATTTT. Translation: CAWSWGRTSTDTQYF. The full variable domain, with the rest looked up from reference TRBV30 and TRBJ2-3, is SQTIHQWPATLVQPVGSPLSLECTVEGTSNPNLYWYRQAAGRGLQLLFYSVGIGQISSEVPQNLSASRPQDRQFILSSKKLLLSDSGFYLCAWSWGRTSTDTQYFGPGTRLTVL.